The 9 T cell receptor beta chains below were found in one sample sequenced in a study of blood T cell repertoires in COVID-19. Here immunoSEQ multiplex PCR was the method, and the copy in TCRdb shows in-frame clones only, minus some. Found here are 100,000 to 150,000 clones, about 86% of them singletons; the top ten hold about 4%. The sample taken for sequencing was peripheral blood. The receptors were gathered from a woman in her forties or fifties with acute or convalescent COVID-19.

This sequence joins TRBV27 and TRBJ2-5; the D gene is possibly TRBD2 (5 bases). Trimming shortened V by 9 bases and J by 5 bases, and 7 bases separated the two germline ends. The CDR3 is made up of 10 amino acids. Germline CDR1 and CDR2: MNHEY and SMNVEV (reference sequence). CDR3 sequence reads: CARPGETQYF. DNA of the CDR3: TGTGCCAGGCCGGGGGAGACCCAGTACTTC.

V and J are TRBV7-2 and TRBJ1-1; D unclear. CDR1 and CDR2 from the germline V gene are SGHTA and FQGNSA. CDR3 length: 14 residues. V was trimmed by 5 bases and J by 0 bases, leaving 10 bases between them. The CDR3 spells CASSQQLLNTEAFF. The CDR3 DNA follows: TGTGCCAGCAGCCAACAGTTATTGAACACTGAAGCTTTCTTT.

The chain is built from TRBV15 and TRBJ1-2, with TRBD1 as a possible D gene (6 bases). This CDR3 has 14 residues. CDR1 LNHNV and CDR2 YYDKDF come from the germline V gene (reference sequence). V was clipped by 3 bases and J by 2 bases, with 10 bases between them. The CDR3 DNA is TGTGCCACCAGCAGGACAGGAGACAACTATGGCTACACCTTC. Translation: CATSRTGDNYGYTF.

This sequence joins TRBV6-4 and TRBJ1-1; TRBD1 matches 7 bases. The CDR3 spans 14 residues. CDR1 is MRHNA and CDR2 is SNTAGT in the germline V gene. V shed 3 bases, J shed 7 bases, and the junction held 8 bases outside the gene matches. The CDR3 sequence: CASSETGMDGEAFF. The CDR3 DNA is TGTGCCAGCAGTGAGACAGGGATGGATGGTGAAGCTTTCTTT.

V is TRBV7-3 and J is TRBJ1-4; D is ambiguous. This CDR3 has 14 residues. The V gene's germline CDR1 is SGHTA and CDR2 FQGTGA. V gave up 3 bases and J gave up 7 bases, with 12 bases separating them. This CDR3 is CASSFRRLTEKLFF. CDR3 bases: TGTGCCAGCAGCTTTCGCAGGTTGACTGAAAAACTGTTTTTT.

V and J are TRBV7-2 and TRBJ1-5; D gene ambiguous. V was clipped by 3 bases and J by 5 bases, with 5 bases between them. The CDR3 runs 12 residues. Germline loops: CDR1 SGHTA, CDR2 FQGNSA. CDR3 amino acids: CASSFPDQPQHF. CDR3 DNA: TGTGCCAGCAGCTTCCCGGATCAGCCCCAGCATTTT.

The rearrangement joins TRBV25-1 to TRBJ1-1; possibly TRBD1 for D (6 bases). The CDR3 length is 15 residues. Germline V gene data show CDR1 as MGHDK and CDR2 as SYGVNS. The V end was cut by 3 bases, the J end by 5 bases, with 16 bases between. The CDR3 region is CASSDPKQGDTEAFF. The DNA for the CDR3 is TGTGCCAGCAGTGACCCCAAACAGGGAGATACTGAAGCTTTCTTT.

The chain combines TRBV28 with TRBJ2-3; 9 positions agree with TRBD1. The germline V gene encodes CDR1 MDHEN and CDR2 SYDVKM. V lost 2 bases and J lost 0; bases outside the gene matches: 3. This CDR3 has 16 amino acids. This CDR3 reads CASSLIGTGSTDTQYF. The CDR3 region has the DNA TGTGCCAGCAGTTTAATCGGGACAGGGAGCACAGATACGCAGTATTTT.

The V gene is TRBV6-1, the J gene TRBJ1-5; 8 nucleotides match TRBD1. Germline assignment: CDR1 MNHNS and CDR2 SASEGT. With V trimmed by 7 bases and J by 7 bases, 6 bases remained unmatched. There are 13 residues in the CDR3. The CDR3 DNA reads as TGTGCCAGCATGACAGGGGTGGAACAGCCCCAGCATTTT. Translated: CASMTGVEQPQHF.